This T cell receptor beta chain was found in a study of CD8+CD57+ T cells in acquired aplastic anemia. Study-level background: There were about 11 million reads, on average, for CD4+ cells from healthy donors.

It was genomic DNA that served as the template for profiling TCR beta VDJ and CDR3. MiXCR, applied by TCRdb to the reads, yields one record per CDR3 protein. The table includes roughly 150,000 distinct CDR3 sequences, around 40% detected once. This CDR3 comprises 12 residues. CDR1 is SQVTM, CDR2 ANQGSEA, per germline. The specimen sequenced was sorted CD4+, CD8+, or CD8+CD57+ T cells (not recorded which) from PBMCs. The TCR sequence derives from a human donor in good health. The chain joins TRBV29-1 to TRBJ2-5, with D hard to call. The J call is in doubt because the DNA end fits TRBJ2-7 better. DNA for the CDR3: TGCAGCGTTTCCCAAGACACCTACGAGCAGTACTTC. It codes for CSVSQDTYEQYF.